A single sample is the source of the 10 T cell receptor beta chains below, sequenced in a study of OX40 agonist ivuxolimab in advanced cancers. The library was generated by the immunoSEQ multiplex PCR assay. This is the immuneACCESS table as TCRdb keeps it, with only in-frame sequences that have V and J called. A part of the clones is gone; compared with another copy, unresolved V genes explain less than half, and the rest is unexplained. Here the sample has tens of thousands of clones; 90% occur a single time. The ten most abundant clones make up around 0.33% of the sample. The sequences come from CD4+ or CD8+ T cells sorted from blood, collected in a trial of the OX40 agonist ivuxolimab. The receptors derive from an adult with an advanced solid tumor such as melanoma, head and neck, liver or kidney cancer.

The chain links TRBV5-1 to TRBJ2-3; 9 bases are shared with TRBD1. The junction had 1 base not matched to a gene; V was cut back by 1 base and J by 4 bases. In germline, CDR1 is SGHRS, CDR2 YFSETQ. The CDR3 extends over 14 amino acids. DNA of the CDR3: TGCGCCAGCAGCTTGACAGGGGGCGCAGATACGCAGTATTTT. Amino acid sequence: CASSLTGGADTQYF.

The chain combines TRBV6-5 with TRBJ1-1; D call uncertain. The germline V gene has CDR1 MNHEY and CDR2 SVGAGI. V shed 5 bases and J shed 5 bases, with 12 bases lying between them. This CDR3 is built from 13 residues. CDR3 amino acids: CASSQEGVTEAFF. In nucleotides, the CDR3 is TGTGCCAGCAGTCAGGAGGGAGTGACTGAAGCTTTCTTT.

The rearrangement uses TRBV28 and TRBJ1-1, with D possibly being TRBD1 (6 bases). V was pared by 3 bases and J by 9 bases, with 20 bases between. Germline V gene data show CDR1 as MDHEN and CDR2 as SYDVKM. CDR3 length: 15 amino acids. CDR3 sequence reads: CASSLGGGPKTKAFF. As DNA, the CDR3 is TGTGCCAGCAGTTTGGGAGGGGGTCCGAAAACCAAAGCTTTCTTT.

The V call is TRBV19, the J call TRBJ1-5; no clear D gene. CDR3 length equals 16 residues. Trimming took off 2 bases at V and 0 bases at J, with 11 bases between the two ends. CDR1 is LNHDA and CDR2 is SQIVND in the germline V gene (reference sequence). The CDR3 here is CASSISRQYSNQPQHF. Written as DNA, the CDR3 is TGTGCCAGTAGTATATCTAGGCAGTATAGCAATCAGCCCCAGCATTTT.

V gene TRBV18 combines with J gene TRBJ2-1; TRBD1 agrees at 7 bases. The ends lost 3 bases at V and 7 bases at J; junction bases unmatched: 9. There are 15 residues in the CDR3. Germline V CDR1 and CDR2: KGHSH, LQKENI. CDR3 amino acids: CASSPTRQGRNEQFF. DNA for the CDR3: TGTGCCAGCTCACCGACTCGACAGGGTCGGAATGAGCAGTTCTTC. Combining the CDR3 with reference TRBV18 and TRBJ2-1 gives the whole variable domain NAGVMQNPRHLVRRRGQEARLRCSPMKGHSHVYWYRQLPEEGLKFMVYLQKENIIDESGMPKERFSAEFPKEGPSILRIQQVVRGDSAAYFCASSPTRQGRNEQFFGPGTRLTVL.

This chain links TRBV6-5 with TRBJ2-3, with D maybe TRBD2 (6 bases). Between the trimmed V and J ends, which lost 5 bases and 1 base, there was a span of 13 bases. Germline CDR1 reads MNHEY; CDR2 reads SVGAGI. This CDR3 spans 15 amino acids. The DNA of the CDR3 is TGTGCCAGCAGTCCTCGGGGGTACGGCACAGATACGCAGTATTTT. It codes for CASSPRGYGTDTQYF.

V is TRBV5-4 and J is TRBJ1-2, with 10 bases matching TRBD1. Germline loops: CDR1 SGHNT, CDR2 YYREEE (reference sequence). V lost 7 bases and J lost 7; bases outside the gene matches: 7. This CDR3 contains 13 residues. The CDR3 here is CASYDGTGAGYTF. The CDR3 bases are TGTGCCAGCTATGATGGGACAGGGGCTGGCTACACCTTC. Using reference TRBV5-4 and TRBJ1-2 for the parts outside the CDR3, the full variable domain is ETGVTQSPTHLIKTRGQQVTLRCSSQSGHNTVSWYQQALGQGPQFIFQYYREEENGRGNFPPRFSGLQFPNYSSELNVNALELDDSALYLCASYDGTGAGYTFGSGTRLTVV.

This rearrangement joins TRBV10-1 to TRBJ1-1; D gene ambiguous. The CDR3 has 14 residues. Trimming removed 3 bases from V and 4 bases from J, with 12 bases in between. Germline V gene sequence: CDR1 WNHNN, CDR2 SYGVQD (reference sequence). In nucleotides, the CDR3 is TGCGCCAGCAGTGAATTCTATACGGGCACTGAAGCTTTCTTT. Translated: CASSEFYTGTEAFF.

This chain uses TRBV11-2 with TRBJ2-2; no reliable D call. Germline CDR1 SGHAT, CDR2 FQNNGV. Between the trimmed V and J ends, which lost 5 bases and 5 bases, there was a span of 9 bases. The CDR3 length is 13 residues. CDR3 in DNA: TGTGCCAGCAGCCCCCGGAGAACCGGGGAGCTGTTTTTT. Protein product: CASSPRRTGELFF.

This chain uses TRBV6-6 with TRBJ2-2; weak D call: TRBD1 (6 bases). Germline values: CDR1 MNHNY, CDR2 SVGAGI (reference sequence). CDR3 length equals 14 residues. Trimming took 6 bases from V and 1 from J, leaving 9 bases between them. This chain's CDR3 is CASRPGQNTGELFF. In DNA form, the CDR3 reads TGTGCCAGCAGACCGGGACAGAACACCGGGGAGCTGTTTTTT.